This paragraph reports one T cell receptor beta chain. This specimen comes from a study of T cells after yellow fever vaccination. Study summary: The fractions with low cell numbers were processed using SMART-Seq v4 Ultra Low Input. Study-wide results and limits: The secondary response peaked faster, at day 5 versus 15, but was weaker. Clonotypes appearing in both CD4 and CD8 compartments existed, and their share was small.

For TCR, cDNA came from 5'RACE template switching, which added a universal primer site and UMIs. From the 5' RACE reads, TCRdb called clonotypes with MiXCR, one entry per CDR3 protein. The sample has tens of thousands of distinct CDR3 sequences; 6.5% to 8% are singletons. The CDR3 has 16 amino acids. CDR1 is SNHLY and CDR2 is FYNNEI in the germline V gene. V lost 3 bases and J lost 4; bases outside the gene matches: 4. The sample consisted of PBMCs, either bulk or a sorted T-cell subset (CD4+, CD8+, memory, or dextramer-sorted; not recorded which), taken on the day of the first yellow fever vaccination. The chain has TRBV2 and TRBJ2-3; 13 nucleotides match TRBD2. The TCR was taken from a man younger than 35 who received the YFV17D yellow fever vaccine. CDR3 in DNA: TGTGCCAGCAGTGAGGGACTAGCGGGGATCTCAGATACGCAGTATTTT. Residues: CASSEGLAGISDTQYF. The whole variable domain, remainder taken from reference TRBV2 and TRBJ2-3, is EPEVTQTPSHQVTQMGQEVILRCVPISNHLYFYWYRQILGQKVEFLVSFYNNEISEKSEIFDDQFSVERPDGSNFTLKIRSTKLEDSAMYFCASSEGLAGISDTQYFGPGTRLTVL.